Listed here is a single T cell receptor (beta chain). Its antigen is unidentified. Trimming removed 0 bases at V and 8 bases at J, with 10 bases between. The CDR3 runs 13 residues. Germline CDR1 reads SGHRS; CDR2 reads YFSETQ. These data belong to a study of identical twins. The study, taken as a whole, reports: Modelling approaches yielded underestimates of out-of-frame TCR alpha sharing between monozygotic twins. Insertions were reduced in abundant cord blood beta clonotypes but not in memory repertoires.

A universal primer site came from template switching; cDNA carried unique molecular identifiers. In TCRdb, the 5' RACE reads were re-called with MiXCR into one record per CDR3 protein. The sample lists some 1,600,000 distinct CDR3 sequences; under 35% were seen once. The V gene is TRBV5-1, the J gene TRBJ2-3; possible D gene TRBD1, 6 bases. Sequenced sample: cord blood. This clonotype was sampled from a newborn girl in good health. The CDR3 sequence is CASSLVRGRTQYF. CDR3 nucleotide sequence: TGCGCCAGCAGCTTGGTCAGGGGACGTACGCAGTATTTT.